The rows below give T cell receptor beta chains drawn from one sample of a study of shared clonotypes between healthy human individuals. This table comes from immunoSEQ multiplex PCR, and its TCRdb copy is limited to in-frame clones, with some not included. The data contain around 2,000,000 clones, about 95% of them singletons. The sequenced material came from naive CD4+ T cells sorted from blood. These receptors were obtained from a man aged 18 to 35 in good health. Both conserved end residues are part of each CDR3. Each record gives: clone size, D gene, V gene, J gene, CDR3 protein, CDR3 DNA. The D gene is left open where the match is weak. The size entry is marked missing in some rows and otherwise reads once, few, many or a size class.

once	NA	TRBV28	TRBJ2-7	CASSATRDEQYF	TGTGCCAGCAGTGCGACCAGGGACGAGCAGTACTTC
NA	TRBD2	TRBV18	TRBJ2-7	CASSPRLAGGYYEQYF	TGTGCCAGCTCACCCCGACTAGCGGGGGGGTACTACGAGCAGTACTTC
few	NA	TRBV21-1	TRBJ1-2	CASNPGYTF	TGTGCCAGCAACCCCGGCTACACCTTC
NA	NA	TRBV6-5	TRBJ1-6	CASSYGTRNSPLHF	TGTGCCAGCAGTTACGGGACCCGGAATTCACCCCTCCACTTT
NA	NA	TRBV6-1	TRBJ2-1	CASSEESGNNEQFF	TGTGCCAGCAGTGAAGAGTCCGGGAACAATGAGCAGTTCTTC
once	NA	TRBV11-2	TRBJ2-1	CASRGILDEQFF	TGTGCCAGCAGGGGTATCCTGGATGAGCAGTTCTTC
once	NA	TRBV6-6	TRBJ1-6	CASSYLGGDSPLHF	TGTGCCAGCAGTTACTTGGGGGGTGATTCACCCCTCCACTTT
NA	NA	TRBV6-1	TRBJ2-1	CASSDGPGVFNEQFF	TGTGCCAGCAGTGACGGCCCCGGGGTATTCAATGAGCAGTTCTTC
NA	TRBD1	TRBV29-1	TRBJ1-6	CSVGEGTGDNSPLHF	TGCAGCGTGGGAGAGGGGACAGGAGACAATTCACCCCTCCACTTT
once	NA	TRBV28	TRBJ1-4	CASSLVKTDTKLFF	TGTGCCAGCAGTTTAGTCAAAACAGATACGAAACTGTTTTTT
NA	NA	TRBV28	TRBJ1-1	CASSPGRETEAFF	TGTGCCAGCAGCCCCGGAAGGGAGACTGAAGCTTTCTTT
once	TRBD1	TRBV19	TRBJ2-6	CASREGQGATGANVLTF	TGTGCCAGTAGGGAAGGACAGGGGGCTACTGGGGCCAACGTCCTGACTTTC
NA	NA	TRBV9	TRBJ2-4	CASSVGVELAKNIQYF	TGTGCCAGCAGCGTAGGGGTGGAACTAGCCAAAAACATTCAGTACTTC
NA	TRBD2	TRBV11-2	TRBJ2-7	CASSMGRGDYEQYF	TGTGCCAGCAGTATGGGGCGGGGGGACTACGAGCAGTACTTC
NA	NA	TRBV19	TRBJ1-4	CASSWGARTNEKLFF	TGTGCCAGTAGTTGGGGGGCGCGGACTAATGAAAAACTGTTTTTT
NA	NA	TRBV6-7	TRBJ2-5	CASSFGNAGETQYF	TGTGCCAGCAGTTTCGGAAATGCCGGGGAGACCCAGTACTTC